These 15 T cell receptor beta chains originate from one sample sequenced in a study of cytomegalovirus exposure and HLA in healthy donors. PCR involved 60 Vbeta and 13 Jbeta primers. This table comes from immunoSEQ multiplex PCR, and its TCRdb copy is limited to in-frame clones, with some not included. The sample consists of roughly 100,000 clones, 63% of them appearing once. The sample consisted of PBMCs. The receptor source for this set is a human donor in good health.

This sequence joins TRBV15 and TRBJ2-7, with a tentative D call TRBD1 (6 bases). Trimming stripped 1 base from V and 2 bases from J, with 12 bases between. The CDR3 is 15 residues long. Germline loops: CDR1 LNHNV, CDR2 YYDKDF (reference sequence). CDR3 bases: TGTGCCACCAGCAGAGTTAACGACAGGACCTACGAGCAGTACTTC. Its translation is CATSRVNDRTYEQYF.

The chain recombines TRBV6-1 with TRBJ2-1; 7 bases map to TRBD2. The germline gives CDR1 MNHNS, CDR2 SASEGT. The V gene end was trimmed by 4 bases and the J gene end by 3 bases; junction bases not matched to a gene: 9. The CDR3 is made up of 16 amino acids. The CDR3 region is CASSAGTGGLYNEQFF. As DNA, the CDR3 is TGTGCCAGCAGTGCGGGGACGGGAGGACTCTACAATGAGCAGTTCTTC.

This chain links TRBV7-8 with TRBJ1-5, with TRBD1 matching 7 bases. The CDR3 is made up of 17 amino acids. V lost 1 base, J lost 4 bases, and 10 bases stayed unmatched. CDR1 is SGHVS and CDR2 is FQNEAQ in the germline V gene. Here the CDR3 reads CASSLGRLGQPNQPQHF. Here the CDR3 DNA reads TGTGCCAGCAGCTTAGGCCGCCTGGGACAGCCAAATCAGCCCCAGCATTTT.

The chain carries TRBV6-6 and TRBJ1-5; TRBD1 aligns across 7 bases. V dropped 5 bases and J dropped 6; count of bases not matched to a gene: 7. There are 14 residues in the CDR3. Germline V gene lookup returns CDR1 MNHNY and CDR2 SVGAGI (reference sequence). The CDR3 coding sequence is TGTGCCAGCAGTCGCGAGGGGGCGTTTCAGCCCCAGCATTTT. Translation: CASSREGAFQPQHF.

This clone showed up just a few times. CDR3 in amino acids: CASSEWGPDTQYF. As DNA, the CDR3 is TGCGCCAGCAGTGAATGGGGGCCAGATACGCAGTATTTT. This chain links TRBV10-2 with TRBJ2-3; possibly TRBD1 for D (6 bases). Germline CDR1 reads WSHSY; CDR2 reads SAAADI. V lost 3 bases, J lost 4 bases, and 8 bases lay in between. The CDR3 totals 13 residues.

The gene calls are TRBV9 and TRBJ2-3, with no clear D. The CDR3 totals 13 residues. Germline V CDR1 and CDR2: SGDLS, YYNGEE. V lost 0 bases and J 3 bases, leaving 5 bases between the germline ends. CDR3 in DNA: TGTGCCAGCAGCGTAGTGTCTACAGATACGCAGTATTTT. Its protein is CASSVVSTDTQYF.

The chain recombines TRBV19 with TRBJ2-2, with TRBD1 identical over 8 bases. Trimming removed 7 bases from V and 4 bases from J; junction bases left unmatched: 5. The V gene's germline CDR1 is LNHDA and CDR2 SQIVND (reference sequence). CDR3 length equals 14 residues. The CDR3 reads CASTWTGSTGELFF. CDR3 DNA sequence: TGTGCCAGTACCTGGACAGGGTCCACCGGGGAGCTGTTTTTT. Drawing the rest from reference TRBV19 and TRBJ2-2, the complete variable domain is DGGITQSPKYLFRKEGQNVTLSCEQNLNHDAMYWYRQDPGQGLRLIYYSQIVNDFQKGDIAEGYSVSREKKESFPLTVTSAQKNPTAFYLCASTWTGSTGELFFGEGSRLTVL.

This chain joins TRBV6-1 and TRBJ2-7, with 7 bases fitting TRBD1. The J segment lost 2 bases and the V segment lost 8 bases, leaving 3 bases of the junction unmatched. CDR3 length equals 12 residues. Germline-derived CDR1 and CDR2 are MNHNS and SASEGT. This chain's CDR3 is CASRDSAYEQYF. As DNA, the CDR3 is TGTGCCAGCCGGGACAGCGCCTACGAGCAGTACTTC.

Remarks on this clone: This sample also contains other DNA sequences that code for the same CDR3. The rearrangement joins TRBV11-2 to TRBJ2-4, with D possibly matching TRBD2 (6 bases). The CDR3 runs to 18 residues. Trimming left V 4 bases short and J 8 bases short, with 27 bases between. Looked up from germline, CDR1 is SGHAT and CDR2 is FQNNGV. CDR3 protein: CASSYSPRDRGFFDIQYF. The CDR3 nucleotides are TGTGCCAGCAGCTACAGTCCCCGGGACCGGGGGTTTTTTGACATTCAGTACTTC.

This rearrangement joins TRBV5-6 to TRBJ1-2, with 8 bases identical to TRBD1. CDR1 and CDR2 from the germline V gene are SGHDT and YYEEEE. The V and J ends lost 3 bases and 8 bases, in that order; junction bases with no gene match: 12. This CDR3 region has 15 residues. The CDR3: CASSYSDRAGEGYTF. The CDR3 DNA is TGTGCCAGCAGCTACTCGGACAGGGCCGGCGAGGGCTACACCTTC. The variable domain in full, with the rest retrieved from reference TRBV5-6 and TRBJ1-2, is DAGVTQSPTHLIKTRGQQVTLRCSPKSGHDTVSWYQQALGQGPQFIFQYYEEEERQRGNFPDRFSGHQFPNYSSELNVNALLLGDSALYLCASSYSDRAGEGYTFGSGTRLTVV.

The chain recombines TRBV5-1 with TRBJ2-1; 10 nucleotides match TRBD2. Germline V lookup: CDR1 SGHRS, CDR2 YFSETQ. Trimming took 1 base from V and 7 from J; bases not matched to a gene: 5. This CDR3 spans 15 amino acids. The CDR3 reads CASSLTAGGPNEQFF. CDR3 DNA: TGCGCCAGCAGCTTGACAGCGGGAGGGCCTAATGAGCAGTTCTTC. Full variable domain (remainder filled in from reference TRBV5-1 and TRBJ2-1): KAGVTQTPRYLIKTRGQQVTLSCSPISGHRSVSWYQQTPGQGLQFLFEYFSETQRNKGNFPGRFSGRQFSNSRSEMNVSTLELGDSALYLCASSLTAGGPNEQFFGPGTRLTVL.

The sample holds a few counts of this clone. This CDR3 is CASSGSGTENYGYTF. The CDR3 nucleotides read TGTGCCAGCAGCGGATCCGGGACAGAGAACTATGGCTACACCTTC. J is TRBJ1-2 and V is TRBV7-9, with 7 bases matching TRBD1. V gave up 5 bases and J gave up 2 bases; unmatched junction bases: 8. CDR3 size: 15 residues. From germline, CDR1 is SEHNR and CDR2 FQNEAQ (reference sequence).

This clone was seen only once. This chain links TRBV10-3 with TRBJ2-7; TRBD2 agrees at 10 bases. Germline CDR1 and CDR2: ENHRY and SYGVKD. This CDR3 is built from 16 residues. V gave up 10 bases and J gave up 4 bases; unmatched junction bases: 16. This CDR3 reads CATSTPAGGPTYEQYF. CDR3 sequence (DNA): TGTGCCACCTCCACCCCAGCGGGAGGGCCCACTTACGAGCAGTACTTC.

This chain connects TRBV28 to TRBJ2-7, with a weak D call TRBD2 (6 bases). This CDR3 is 12 amino acids long. CDR1 is MDHEN and CDR2 is SYDVKM in the germline V gene. V was clipped by 8 bases and J by 2 bases, with 10 bases between them. CDR3 amino acids: CASLAETYEQYF. CDR3 in DNA: TGTGCCAGCTTAGCGGAAACCTACGAGCAGTACTTC.

V gene TRBV19 combines with J gene TRBJ2-7; possibly TRBD2 for D (6 bases). Germline V gene data show CDR1 as LNHDA and CDR2 as SQIVND (reference sequence). The ends were cut back, 1 base at V and 1 base at J, with 11 bases in the middle. CDR3 length: 15 residues. The CDR3 nucleotides are TGTGCCAGTAGTATAGTAGGGGAGGCGTCCTACGAGCAGTACTTC. The encoded protein is CASSIVGEASYEQYF.